This T cell receptor beta chain was sequenced in a study of blood T cell repertoires in COVID-19 (dated by TCRdb to between 2020 and 2021). For the wider study: Samples from collaborators originated in the United States, Italy and Spain and spanned both the acute and convalescent phases of COVID-19. Subjects who had been exposed to COVID-19, were actively infected with it, or had recovered from it provided the deeply sampled blood TCRbeta repertoires that made up the dataset. The repertoires were released in a freely available public database meant as a resource for research on the immune response to SARS-CoV-2. Where available, HLA class I and class II types were obtained from metadata supplied by the sample provider rather than from assay-based typing. Samples were obtained from the ongoing ImmuneRACE study (first 160 participants) and from over 1,000 subjects provided by 6 global collaborators. Sample metadata almost always included a de-identified subject ID, COVID-19 status, age in years and sex. The prospective study material was composed of cDNA or gDNA derived from T cells, B-cell-depleted T cells, or PBMCs. The research as a whole found: The amount of clinical and demographic metadata varied by source and participant and was provided uncurated.

The CDR3, from cysteine to phenylalanine, totals 16 residues. The read is trimmed to its CDR3 DNA, 48 bases read in frame from base 1. CDR1 and CDR2 (MDHEN, SYDVKM) derive from the germline V gene. Of note for this clone: There is no known antigen for this receptor. Relative to the germline gene, one junction end is altered; a read error may explain this.

The collaborating institutions used their own protocols to collect whole blood in K2EDTA tubes. For TCRbeta analysis, collaborators shipped samples as frozen whole blood, isolated PBMCs, or DNA extracted from either of those sample types. TCRbeta CDR3 regions were amplified from genomic DNA by means of the immunoSEQ Assay, a bias-controlled multiplex PCR. Under the source paper's analysis protocol: Nucleated cell counts per sample were estimated from amplification of reference gene primers within the assay. To quantify the absolute abundance of each unique TCRbeta CDR3 rearrangement, sequence reads were collapsed and filtered. For each sample, productive Simpson clonality was calculated as the square root of Simpson's diversity index over productive rearrangements. Held by TCRdb, this immuneACCESS table contains in-frame sequences only and omits some clones. Under half of the omission traces to an unresolved V gene where checked; the cause of the rest is unknown. V and J calls and clone size are as listed in that table; D and trimming were resolved from the DNA. The sample includes under 200,000 clones, with about 74% observed a single time. The ten top clones hold 3% of the sample.

The chain was built from TRBV28 and TRBJ2-2; the central 9 bases match TRBD1. The sample taken for sequencing was peripheral blood. The receptor's source is an elderly woman with acute or convalescent COVID-19. The nucleotides read TGTGCCAGCCGAAACTCCGGGACAGGGAACGCCGGGGAGCTGTTTTTT. The resulting protein is CASRNSGTGNAGELFF.